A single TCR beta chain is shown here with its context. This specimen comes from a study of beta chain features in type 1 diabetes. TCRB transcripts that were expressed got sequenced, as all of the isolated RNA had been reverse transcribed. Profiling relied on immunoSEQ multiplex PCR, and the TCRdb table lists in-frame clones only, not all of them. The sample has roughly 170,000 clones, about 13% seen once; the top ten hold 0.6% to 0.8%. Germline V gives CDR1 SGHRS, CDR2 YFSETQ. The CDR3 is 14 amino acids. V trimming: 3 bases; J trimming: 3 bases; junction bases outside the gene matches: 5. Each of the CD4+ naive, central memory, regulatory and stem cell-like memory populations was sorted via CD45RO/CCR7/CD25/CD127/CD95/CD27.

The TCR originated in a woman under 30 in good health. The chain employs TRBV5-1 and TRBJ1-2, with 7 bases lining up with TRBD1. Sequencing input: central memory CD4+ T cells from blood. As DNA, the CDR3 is TGCGCCAGCAGCTCTACAGGGGATTACTATGGCTACACCTTC. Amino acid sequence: CASSSTGDYYGYTF. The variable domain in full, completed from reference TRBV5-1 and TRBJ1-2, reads KAGVTQTPRYLIKTRGQQVTLSCSPISGHRSVSWYQQTPGQGLQFLFEYFSETQRNKGNFPGRFSGRQFSNSRSEMNVSTLELGDSALYLCASSSTGDYYGYTFGSGTRLTVV.